A selection of T cell receptor beta chains follows, all from one sample in a study of shared clonotypes between healthy human individuals. The assay was immunoSEQ multiplex PCR, and TCRdb's table has in-frame clones only and misses some. Found here are over a million clones, about 75% of them singletons; the top ten hold about 1.5%. The sequencing input was memory CD4+ T cells sorted from blood. The origin of the receptors is a man younger than 35 in good health. Each CDR3 is given without its conserved first and last residue.

V	J	CDR3
TRBV2	TRBJ1-6	ASSSDSYDSPLH
TRBV15	TRBJ1-5	ATSREGGGGVRNQPQH
TRBV4-2	TRBJ1-5	ASSQDGSNQPQH
TRBV19	TRBJ1-3	ASSPSGRGASGNTIY
TRBV4-1	TRBJ2-6	ASSQVLIAGFAGANVLT
TRBV9	TRBJ2-5	ASSVGGLGTQETQY
TRBV11-2	TRBJ2-3	ASSLAGLAGGIWDTQY
TRBV6-4	TRBJ1-6	ASSVTGGRDSPLH
TRBV5-4	TRBJ2-4	ASSLGGFEGSKNIQY
TRBV6-1	TRBJ2-5	ASSDERGGKETQY
TRBV29-1	TRBJ1-1	SVQSGTGTAF
TRBV5-1	TRBJ1-1	ASSTAGTGGSEAF
TRBV6-5	TRBJ2-5	ASRQTRGTQETQY
TRBV18	TRBJ2-7	ASSPPSGQGAYEQY
TRBV2	TRBJ2-1	ASGRTAYNEQF
TRBV5-4	TRBJ1-2	ASSTSDRYYGYT
TRBV11-2	TRBJ1-2	ASSLDRLGNYGYT
TRBV27	TRBJ2-2	ASSTGHTGELF
TRBV28	TRBJ2-5	ASRPGGYQETQY
TRBV25-1	TRBJ1-1	ASSELEMNTEAF
TRBV7-2	TRBJ2-5	ASSLARVQEAQY
TRBV7-8	TRBJ2-3	ASSLAPGVTQY
TRBV6-4	TRBJ1-2	ASRGDTRQGTFNYGYT
TRBV14	TRBJ2-7	ASSQVQGLSEQY
TRBV11-1	TRBJ2-2	ASSFRRGGLVELF
TRBV30	TRBJ1-3	AWRTVGNTIY
TRBV6-5	TRBJ2-7	ASSKTGPGYEQY
TRBV6-6	TRBJ2-7	ASSYSGGGEQY
TRBV2	TRBJ2-5	ASNGLAGETQY
TRBV11-2	TRBJ2-7	ASRLGQGAYYEQY
TRBV11-2	TRBJ1-6	ASSKLSSYNSPLH
TRBV20-1	TRBJ2-1	SVSRVDEQF
TRBV10-3	TRBJ1-6	AIGGTYNSPLH
TRBV14	TRBJ1-1	ASSLSAAGTEAF
TRBV6-6	TRBJ2-2	ASSTWQGRAGELF
TRBV9	TRBJ2-5	ASSVAVSGLAETQY
TRBV5-1	TRBJ2-3	ASSLDRPSTDTQY
TRBV7-9	TRBJ1-5	ASSLDAGGGNQPQH
TRBV7-2	TRBJ2-7	ASSHSGATYEQY
TRBV6-1	TRBJ2-1	ASSEVRLAGGPGEQF
TRBV28	TRBJ1-5	ASNYGTGSGGQPQH
TRBV29-1	TRBJ2-5	SVDPSALAGTQY
TRBV5-5	TRBJ2-7	ASSPGQGVHEQY
TRBV11-2	TRBJ1-2	ASSDLIAGTRNGYT
TRBV19	TRBJ1-1	ASSIGDNTEAF
TRBV19	TRBJ2-3	ASSYQRDSVTDTQY
TRBV6-6	TRBJ2-5	ASSPSRRLETQY
TRBV5-1	TRBJ2-1	ASSLGLTSGGWDNEQF
TRBV2	TRBJ2-5	ASSEVTGRGWETQY
TRBV6-5	TRBJ2-7	ASISGSSYEQY
TRBV6-1	TRBJ1-2	ASSEGYYGYT
TRBV5-4	TRBJ2-5	ASSLGPTKETQY
TRBV5-1	TRBJ2-7	ASSFRTGGEQY
TRBV6-1	TRBJ2-5	ASSEAGGTTQETQY
TRBV14	TRBJ1-4	ASSQAGTVNEKLF
TRBV19	TRBJ1-4	ASAAHVQGWSEKLF